The TCR beta chain under discussion was sequenced for a study of siplizumab effects on memory and regulatory T cells. Germline-derived CDR1 and CDR2 are SGHDT and YYEEEE. V lost 1 base, J lost 4 bases, and 6 bases lay in between. The CDR3 spans 13 residues. Notes on the study in general: Naive T cells seemed more diverse than memory cells and seemed major alloresponse contributors. A significant reduction in alloreactive sequences traceable to unstimulated CD4+ memory cells was produced by siplizumab. Confirmation that proliferating Tregs from siplizumab cultures had suppressive function was not obtained.

Here immunoSEQ multiplex PCR was the method, and the copy in TCRdb shows in-frame clones only, minus some. The top ten hold roughly 30% of the sample, which has 70,000 or so clones, around 90% seen once. On this clone: The antigen remains unidentified.

The chain links TRBV5-6 to TRBJ1-3; D unresolved. This TCR came from a human donor in good health. Input material: CD8+ T cells sorted from blood. The CDR3 sequence is CASSLQGGNTIYF. DNA for the CDR3: TGTGCCAGCAGCTTGCAAGGGGGAAACACCATATATTTT. Drawing the rest from reference TRBV5-6 and TRBJ1-3, the complete variable domain is DAGVTQSPTHLIKTRGQQVTLRCSPKSGHDTVSWYQQALGQGPQFIFQYYEEEERQRGNFPDRFSGHQFPNYSSELNVNALLLGDSALYLCASSLQGGNTIYFGEGSWLTVV.